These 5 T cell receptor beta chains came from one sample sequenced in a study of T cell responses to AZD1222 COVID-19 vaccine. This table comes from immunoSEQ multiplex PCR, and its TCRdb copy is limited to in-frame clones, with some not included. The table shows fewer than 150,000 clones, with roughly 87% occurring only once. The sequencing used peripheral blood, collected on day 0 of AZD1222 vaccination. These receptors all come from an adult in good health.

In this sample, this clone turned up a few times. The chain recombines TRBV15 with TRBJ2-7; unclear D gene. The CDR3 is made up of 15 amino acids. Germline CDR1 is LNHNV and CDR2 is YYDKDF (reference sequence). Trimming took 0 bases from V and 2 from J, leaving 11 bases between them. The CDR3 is CATSRDPSSTYEQYF. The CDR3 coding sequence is TGTGCCACCAGCAGAGATCCCTCATCAACCTACGAGCAGTACTTC. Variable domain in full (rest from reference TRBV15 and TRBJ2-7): DAMVIQNPRYQVTQFGKPVTLSCSQTLNHNVMYWYQQKSSQAPKLLFHYYDKDFNNEADTPDNFQSRRPNTSFCFLDIRSPGLGDTAMYLCATSRDPSSTYEQYFGPGTRLTVT.

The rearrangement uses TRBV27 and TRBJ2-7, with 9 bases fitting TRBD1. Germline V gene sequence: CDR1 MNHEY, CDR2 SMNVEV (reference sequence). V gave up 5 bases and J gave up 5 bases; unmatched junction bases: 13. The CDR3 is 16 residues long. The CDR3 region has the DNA TGTGCCAGCAGTAAATGGGGGGGACAGGGTACAAACGAGCAGTACTTC. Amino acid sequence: CASSKWGGQGTNEQYF.

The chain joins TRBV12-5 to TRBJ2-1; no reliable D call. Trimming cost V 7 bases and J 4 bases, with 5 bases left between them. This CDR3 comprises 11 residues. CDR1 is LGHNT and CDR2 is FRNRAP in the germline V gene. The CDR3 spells CASALYNEQFF. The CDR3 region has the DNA TGTGCTAGTGCACTTTACAATGAGCAGTTCTTC.

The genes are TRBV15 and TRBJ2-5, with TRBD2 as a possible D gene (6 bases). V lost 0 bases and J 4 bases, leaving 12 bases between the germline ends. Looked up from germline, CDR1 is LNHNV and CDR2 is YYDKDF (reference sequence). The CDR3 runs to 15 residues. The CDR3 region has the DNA TGTGCCACCAGCAGAGATGCGGGGTGGGCAGAGACCCAGTACTTC. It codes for CATSRDAGWAETQYF.

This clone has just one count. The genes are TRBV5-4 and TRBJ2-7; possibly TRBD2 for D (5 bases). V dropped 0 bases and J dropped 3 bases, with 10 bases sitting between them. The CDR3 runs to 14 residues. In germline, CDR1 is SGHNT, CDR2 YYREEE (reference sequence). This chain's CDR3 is CASSLGADLYEQYF. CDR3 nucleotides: TGTGCCAGCAGCTTGGGAGCGGATCTCTACGAGCAGTACTTC.